These 11 T cell receptor beta chains originate from one sample sequenced in a study of blood T cell repertoires in COVID-19. Using immunoSEQ multiplex PCR, the repertoire was profiled, and TCRdb retains in-frame clones only, with some absent. The repertoire includes about 140,000 clones, roughly 80% of them detected once, and about 7% sits in the top ten. Material: peripheral blood. These receptors were taken from a human donor in a cohort sampled during active COVID-19.

The genes are TRBV3-1 (or the pseudogene TRBV3-2) and TRBJ2-1, with TRBD2 as a possible D gene (6 bases). Germline values: CDR1 LGHDT, CDR2 YNNKEL (reference sequence). This CDR3 spans 15 amino acids. V lost 4 bases and J lost 10, with 20 bases in between. CDR3 sequence: CASSRGGGVSVEQFF. DNA for the CDR3: TGTGCCAGCAGCCGGGGAGGAGGGGTGAGTGTGGAGCAGTTCTTC.

V gene TRBV6-4 combines with J gene TRBJ2-7; TRBD2 aligns across 12 bases. This CDR3 has 17 amino acids. Looked up from germline, CDR1 is MRHNA and CDR2 is SNTAGT. With 0 bases clipped from V and 1 base from J, the junction kept 4 bases outside the gene matches. The CDR3 DNA reads as TGTGCCAGCAGTGACTCTACTAGCGGGGGGTCATCCTACGAGCAGTACTTC. Its translation is CASSDSTSGGSSYEQYF.

The chain has TRBV28 and TRBJ2-7, with D possibly being TRBD1 (5 bases). The ends were cut back, 6 bases at V and 6 bases at J, with 12 bases in the middle. The V gene's germline CDR1 is MDHEN and CDR2 SYDVKM. CDR3 length equals 12 residues. Here the CDR3 reads CASRLIGAEQYF. The CDR3 coding sequence is TGTGCCAGCAGGCTTATTGGGGCCGAGCAGTACTTC.

The chain couples TRBV30 to TRBJ2-7; weak D call: TRBD1 (5 bases). In germline, CDR1 is GTSNPN, CDR2 SVGIG (reference sequence). The CDR3 consists of 16 residues. V was cut by 2 bases and J by 2 bases, with 19 bases left in between. CDR3 coding DNA: TGTGCCTGGAGTCCAAACCCTATCGACAGCACCTACGAGCAGTACTTC. This encodes CAWSPNPIDSTYEQYF.

The chain employs TRBV5-1 and TRBJ1-2; TRBD1 matches at 8 bases. V shed 0 bases and J 3 bases; nucleotides not matched to a gene: 1. CDR1 SGHRS and CDR2 YFSETQ come from the germline V gene. This CDR3 comprises 14 residues. The CDR3 is CASSLVQGDYGYTF. Here the CDR3 DNA reads TGCGCCAGCAGCTTGGTACAGGGGGACTATGGCTACACCTTC. The full variable domain, rest sourced from reference TRBV5-1 and TRBJ1-2, is KAGVTQTPRYLIKTRGQQVTLSCSPISGHRSVSWYQQTPGQGLQFLFEYFSETQRNKGNFPGRFSGRQFSNSRSEMNVSTLELGDSALYLCASSLVQGDYGYTFGSGTRLTVV.

V is TRBV27 and J is TRBJ1-5; the D is unclear. The germline gives CDR1 MNHEY, CDR2 SMNVEV (reference sequence). The CDR3 runs 15 residues. V gave up 8 bases and J gave up 0 bases, with 14 bases separating them. Here the CDR3 reads CASSGADYSNQPQHF. In nucleotides, the CDR3 is TGTGCCAGCTCCGGAGCAGACTATAGCAATCAGCCCCAGCATTTT.

The chain joins TRBV7-2 to TRBJ1-6; D is possibly TRBD1 (6 bases). The germline V gene has CDR1 SGHTA and CDR2 FQGNSA. Trimming cost V 5 bases and J 6 bases, with 11 bases left between them. CDR3 length: 14 residues. CDR3 amino acids: CASSKDSRNSPLHF. The CDR3 DNA follows: TGTGCCAGCAGCAAGGACAGCCGTAATTCACCCCTCCACTTT.

This chain uses TRBV11-2 with TRBJ2-7; D is possibly TRBD2 (7 bases). V was trimmed by 5 bases and J by 4 bases, leaving 15 bases between them. This CDR3 contains 14 residues. Germline assignment: CDR1 SGHAT and CDR2 FQNNGV. CDR3 in amino acids: CASSPLGGPYEQYF. The CDR3, as DNA: TGTGCCAGCAGCCCCCTGGGGGGGCCGTACGAGCAGTACTTC. Complete variable domain (other parts from reference TRBV11-2 and TRBJ2-7): EAGVAQSPRYKIIEKRQSVAFWCNPISGHATLYWYQQILGQGPKLLIQFQNNGVVDDSQLPKDRFSAERLKGVDSTLKIQPAKLEDSAVYLCASSPLGGPYEQYFGPGTRLTVT.

The genes are TRBV4-3 and TRBJ2-7, with 9 bases fitting TRBD2. CDR3 length: 15 residues. The germline CDR1 and CDR2 sequences are LGHNA and YSLEER. Unmatched junction bases numbered 5, after V lost 2 bases and J lost 3 bases. Here the CDR3 reads CASSQSLAGNYEQYF. The CDR3, as DNA: TGCGCCAGCAGCCAAAGTCTAGCGGGGAACTACGAGCAGTACTTC.

The V and J genes are TRBV6-6 and TRBJ2-5, with 10 bases fitting TRBD2. The CDR3 spans 15 residues. Unmatched junction bases numbered 7, after V lost 5 bases and J lost 4 bases. Germline V lookup: CDR1 MNHNY, CDR2 SVGAGI (reference sequence). For the CDR3, the DNA is TGTGCCAGCAGTCCAGCGGGGGGGCTCGGAGAGACCCAGTACTTC. Its translation: CASSPAGGLGETQYF.

The J gene is TRBJ1-5, the V gene TRBV12-2. TRBV12-2 is annotated as a pseudogene. The CDR3 consists of 15 residues. DNA of the CDR3: TGTGCAAGTCGCACACTGGGGGGGAGCCACCAGCCCCAGCATTTT. As protein: CASRTLGGSHQPQHF.